Listed below are T cell receptor beta chains from one sample, sequenced in a study of T cell responses to AZD1222 COVID-19 vaccine. Data came from immunoSEQ multiplex PCR; TCRdb stores just in-frame clones and leaves some out. Counted here are 120,000 to 150,000 clones, 92% occurring once; the ten biggest clones make up under 4.5%. The sample here was peripheral blood, taken 28 days after the second AZD1222 dose. These receptors were obtained from an adult who received the AZD1222 COVID-19 vaccine. Each CDR3 is given with its conserved first and last residue. D genes are given only for firm matches. Clone sizes are given selectively: once, few, many, or a class where the clone is expanded.

J | size | D | V | DNA | CDR3
TRBJ2-7 | . | TRBD1 | TRBV6-5 | TGTGCCAGCAGGGACAGGGGGCTAAGTGTGCAGTACTTC | CASRDRGLSVQYF
TRBJ2-3 | . | . | TRBV7-2 | TGTGCCAGCAGCTTTTCAGGGATGGGGACAGATACGCAGTATTTT | CASSFSGMGTDTQYF
TRBJ2-2 | . | TRBD1 | TRBV2 | TGTGCCAGCAGTTGGGGACAGGGGAACACCGGGGAGCTGTTTTTT | CASSWGQGNTGELFF
TRBJ1-5 | . | TRBD1 | TRBV7-8 | TGTGCCAGCAGCTTACACCCCGGGACAGCAAATAGCAATCAGCCCCAGCATTTT | CASSLHPGTANSNQPQHF
TRBJ1-5 | few | TRBD1 | TRBV19 | TGTGCCAGTAGTACTCCGGGACAGGGCACTCAGCCCCAGCATTTT | CASSTPGQGTQPQHF
TRBJ2-5 | . | TRBD1 | TRBV15 | TGTGCCACCAGCCGGTGGCAGGACAGGGGAGGGGAGACCCAGTACTTC | CATSRWQDRGGETQYF
TRBJ2-1 | . | TRBD2 | TRBV9 | TGTGCCAGCAGCGTAGAAGGGCTAGCGGGCTACAATGAGCAGTTCTTC | CASSVEGLAGYNEQFF
TRBJ2-7 | once | . | TRBV2 | TGTGCCAGCAGTGTATCTGACAGGCCTCCCTACGAGCAGTACTTC | CASSVSDRPPYEQYF
TRBJ1-2 | . | . | TRBV6-5 | TGTGCCAGCGTCGGGGCAAACTATGGCTACACCTTC | CASVGANYGYTF
TRBJ2-2 | few | . | TRBV5-6 | TGTGCCAGCAGCCGTGTAACGGCCGGGGAGCTGTTTTTT | CASSRVTAGELFF